The TCR beta chain described here comes from a study of blood T cell repertoires in COVID-19. The V gene's germline CDR1 is SGHAT and CDR2 FQNNGV. CDR3 length equals 14 residues. The V and J ends lost 6 bases and 4 bases respectively, with 15 bases between them. Only in-frame clones appear in the TCRdb table, and some are missing; sequencing was by immunoSEQ multiplex PCR. The sample consists of about 80,000 clones, about four fifths of them appearing once. The V and J genes are TRBV11-2 and TRBJ2-5, with a weak D call TRBD1 (6 bases). The clonotype comes from a human donor in a cohort sampled during active COVID-19. The specimen sequenced was peripheral blood. The CDR3 sequence: CASRPQGFRETQYF. CDR3 DNA sequence: TGTGCCAGCAGACCCCAGGGGTTCCGAGAGACCCAGTACTTC.